Following are 21 T cell receptor beta chains from one sample sequenced in a study of identical twins. A single record per CDR3 protein comes from TCRdb applying MiXCR to the 5' RACE reads. The sample carries approximately 600,000 distinct CDR3 sequences, under 8.5% recorded once. This sample also appeared in a second study, on yellow fever vaccine responses in identical twins.

The specimen was PBMCs. The source is a woman under 30 in good health.

Comments on this clonotype: A read error may be the cause here, since a much bigger clone is one base away. The chain combines TRBV6-2 or TRBV6-3 with TRBJ2-3; perhaps TRBD2 as D (6 bases). This CDR3 region has 14 residues. In germline, CDR1 is MNHEY, CDR2 SVGEGT. V shed 7 bases and J shed 4 bases, with 15 bases lying between them. CDR3 amino acids: CASKEGSHADTQYF. DNA for the CDR3: TGTGCCAGCAAGGAGGGGAGCCACGCAGATACGCAGTATTTT.

This clonotype was picked up many times. J is TRBJ1-1 and V is TRBV14; maybe TRBD1 (5 bases). CDR1 SGHDN and CDR2 FVKESK come from the germline V gene. This CDR3 has 14 amino acids. The V and J ends lost 5 bases and 0 bases respectively, with 10 bases between them. This chain's CDR3 is CASSGAAMNTEAFF. The CDR3 DNA is TGTGCCAGCAGCGGGGCTGCCATGAACACTGAAGCTTTCTTT.

This clonotype was detected many times. A junction end diverges from the germline sequence, so it may reflect a read error. The rearrangement uses TRBV5-1 and TRBJ2-3; maybe TRBD2 (6 bases). Germline CDR1 is SGHRS and CDR2 is YFSETQ. The CDR3 has 14 residues. The CDR3 coding sequence is TGTGCCAGCAGCTTAGGGACTAGCACAGATACGCAGTATTTT. This codes for CASSLGTSTDTQYF.

This clonotype was observed a handful of times. The V call is TRBV20-1, the J call TRBJ2-7; TRBD2 matches at 15 bases. V lost 5 bases to trimming and J lost 7 bases; unmatched junction nucleotides: 6. CDR1 and CDR2 (germline): DFQATT, SNEGSKA (reference sequence). CDR3 length: 14 residues. The CDR3 DNA sequence: TGCAGTGCTCGGACTAGCGGGAGGGCCGGGGAGCAGTACTTC. Translating it yields CSARTSGRAGEQYF.

This clonotype came up a few times. The gene calls are TRBV24-1 and TRBJ2-2; D is possibly TRBD2 (6 bases). This CDR3 comprises 17 residues. Per the germline V gene, CDR1 is KGHDR and CDR2 is SFDVKD. Trimming pared 6 bases from V and 1 base from J, leaving 17 bases between. CDR3 region: CATSHSLAWGNTGELFF. The DNA for the CDR3 is TGTGCCACCAGTCACTCCCTAGCGTGGGGGAACACCGGGGAGCTGTTTTTT.

This chain links TRBV5-1 with TRBJ2-1; 8 bases map to TRBD1. Germline V lookup: CDR1 SGHRS, CDR2 YFSETQ. Losses at the gene ends were 4 bases for V and 0 bases for J; bases not matched to a gene: 6. The CDR3 extends over 16 amino acids. Here the CDR3 reads CASSQGQGASYNEQFF. The CDR3 DNA reads as TGCGCCAGCAGCCAGGGCCAGGGGGCCTCCTACAATGAGCAGTTCTTC.

Notes on this clonotype: Possible read error: a much larger clone is one base away. The genes are TRBV10-3 and TRBJ2-3, with TRBD2 matching 9 bases. The CDR3 sequence is 15 residues long. Germline V lookup: CDR1 ENHRY, CDR2 SYGVKD. Written as DNA, the CDR3 is TGTGCCATCGGTGAGTCAGCGGGAGGAACAGATACGCAGTATTTT. Its translation is CAIGESAGGTDTQYF.

This clonotype was observed a handful of times. This rearrangement joins TRBV7-6 to TRBJ2-3; unclear D gene. Trimming pared 4 bases from V and 7 bases from J, leaving 6 bases between. Germline values: CDR1 SGHVS, CDR2 FNYEAQ. The CDR3 contains 11 residues. CDR3 region: CASSSGNTQYF. The CDR3 coding sequence is TGTGCCAGCAGCTCTGGGAATACGCAGTATTTT. Using reference TRBV7-6 and TRBJ2-3 for the parts outside the CDR3, the full variable domain is GAGVSQSPRYKVTKRGQDVALRCDPISGHVSLYWYRQALGQGPEFLTYFNYEAQQDKSGLPNDRFSAERPEGSISTLTIQRTEQRDSAMYRCASSSGNTQYFGPGTRLTVL.

This clonotype came up a few times. The chain links TRBV29-1 to TRBJ2-1; weak D call: TRBD2 (10 bases). This CDR3 has 19 amino acids. V lost 1 base and J 5 bases, leaving 27 bases between the germline ends. Germline V CDR1 and CDR2: SQVTM, ANQGSEA. CDR3 DNA: TGCAGCGTTGAAGGGGGACAGGGAAGGATAGCGGGGGGCCACAATGAGCAGTTCTTC. Its translation is CSVEGGQGRIAGGHNEQFF.

This clonotype was seen repeatedly, ten times or more. The V call is TRBV12-3 or TRBV12-4, the J call TRBJ2-7; TRBD1 matches 8 bases. The V gene end was trimmed by 5 bases and the J gene end by 6 bases; junction bases not matched to a gene: 9. The CDR3 is 14 amino acids. The CDR3 loop is CASSPGQVEGEQYV. The DNA for the CDR3 is TGTGCCAGCAGTCCGGGACAGGTGGAGGGCGAGCAGTACGTC.

The rearrangement joins TRBV3-1 to TRBJ2-1; TRBD2 matches at 8 bases. Trimming took 1 base from V and 6 from J; bases not matched to a gene: 5. Per germline, CDR1 LGHDT and CDR2 YNNKEL (reference sequence). CDR3 length equals 15 residues. CDR3 in amino acids: CASSQGAGVINEQFF. The CDR3 DNA follows: TGTGCCAGCAGCCAAGGAGCGGGAGTCATCAATGAGCAGTTCTTC.

This clonotype appeared a few times. V and J are TRBV12-3 or TRBV12-4 and TRBJ2-4; D is unclear. Between the trimmed V and J ends, which lost 7 bases and 0 bases, there was a span of 16 bases. The CDR3 sequence is 16 residues long. CDR3 DNA sequence: TGTGCCAGCACCCCGGATCGGCTGCTAGCCAAAAACATTCAGTACTTC. Its protein product is CASTPDRLLAKNIQYF.

This clonotype was observed many times. The chain is built from TRBV5-1 and TRBJ2-7; TRBD2 aligns across 10 bases. Losses at the gene ends were 0 bases for V and 2 bases for J; bases not matched to a gene: 5. In germline, CDR1 is SGHRS, CDR2 YFSETQ. The CDR3 covers 16 residues. DNA of the CDR3: TGCGCCAGCAGCTTGGCGGGACTAGCGCCAACCTACGAGCAGTACTTC. Translation gives CASSLAGLAPTYEQYF.

The sample holds many counts of this clonotype. No conserved phenylalanine or tryptophan ends this CDR3, so it is likely a read error. The DNA is left out, because the CDR3 cannot be placed on it with certainty; the CDR3 is given as TCRdb lists it. J is TRBJ2-7 and V is TRBV11-2; TRBD1, the table's D call, lacks a check against the DNA. Germline CDR1 is SGHAT and CDR2 is FQNNGV. From its first to its last residue, the CDR3 has 10 amino acids. The CDR3 sequence: CASSFGTDGI.

This clonotype came up many times. V gene TRBV12-3 or TRBV12-4 combines with J gene TRBJ2-2; the D is unclear. The CDR3 runs to 12 residues. The V end was cut by 4 bases, the J end by 6 bases, with 6 bases between. The CDR3 loop reads CASSSRPGELFF. CDR3 in DNA: TGTGCCAGCAGTTCCCGACCCGGGGAGCTGTTTTTT.

This clonotype came up a few times. The genes are TRBV6-6 and TRBJ1-2; D perhaps matches TRBD1 (6 bases). Germline CDR1 is MNHNY and CDR2 is SVGAGI (reference sequence). The CDR3 has 13 residues. Trimming took 6 bases from V and 5 from J, leaving 13 bases between them. CDR3 protein: CASRLGQGYGYTF. As DNA, the CDR3 is TGTGCCAGCAGGCTGGGACAAGGTTATGGCTACACCTTC.

This clonotype was picked up a small number of times. This sequence joins TRBV29-1 and TRBJ2-5; D ambiguous. Germline V gene sequence: CDR1 SQVTM, CDR2 ANQGSEA. The CDR3 totals 13 residues. Deletions cut 4 bases from V and 2 bases from J, with 11 bases between. CDR3 region: CSVGNGPQETQYF. The CDR3 bases are TGCAGCGTTGGAAACGGACCTCAAGAGACCCAGTACTTC. Looking up the rest from reference TRBV29-1 and TRBJ2-5 gives the full variable domain: SAVISQKPSRDICQRGTSLTIQCQVDSQVTMMFWYRQQPGQSLTLIATANQGSEATYESGFVIDKFPISRPNLTFSTLTVSNMSPEDSSIYLCSVGNGPQETQYFGPGTRLLVL.

V is TRBV20-1 and J is TRBJ1-2, with no clear D. Trimming shortened V by 4 bases and J by 0 bases, and 6 bases separated the two germline ends. This CDR3 region has 12 residues. In germline, CDR1 is DFQATT, CDR2 SNEGSKA (reference sequence). The CDR3 DNA sequence: TGCAGTGCTAAGGCCTCTAACTATGGCTACACCTTC. It is translated as CSAKASNYGYTF.

This clonotype was seen many times. This chain joins TRBV12-3 or TRBV12-4 and TRBJ1-4; possibly TRBD1 for D (6 bases). The CDR3 sequence is 15 residues long. V lost 7 bases and J 3 bases, leaving 15 bases between the germline ends. In nucleotides, the CDR3 is TGTGCCAGCAAACCCGCAGGGGTCCCTAATGAAAAACTGTTTTTT. This encodes CASKPAGVPNEKLFF.

V and J are TRBV6-1 and TRBJ2-5; weak D call: TRBD2 (6 bases). There are 14 residues in the CDR3. V lost 6 bases and J 3 bases, leaving 14 bases between the germline ends. Germline V gene sequence: CDR1 MNHNS, CDR2 SASEGT. CDR3 bases: TGTGCCAGCAGACTCCTAGCGTTCGAAGAGACCCAGTACTTC. Translation: CASRLLAFEETQYF.

This clonotype was recorded many times. This chain connects TRBV29-1 to TRBJ2-3; D is unresolved. Trimming pared 8 bases from V and 3 bases from J, leaving 18 bases between. Germline V gene data show CDR1 as SQVTM and CDR2 as ANQGSEA. The CDR3 covers 14 residues. CDR3 amino acids: CSLQTTGLTDTQYF. CDR3 in DNA: TGCAGCCTTCAAACTACGGGTCTGACAGATACGCAGTATTTT.